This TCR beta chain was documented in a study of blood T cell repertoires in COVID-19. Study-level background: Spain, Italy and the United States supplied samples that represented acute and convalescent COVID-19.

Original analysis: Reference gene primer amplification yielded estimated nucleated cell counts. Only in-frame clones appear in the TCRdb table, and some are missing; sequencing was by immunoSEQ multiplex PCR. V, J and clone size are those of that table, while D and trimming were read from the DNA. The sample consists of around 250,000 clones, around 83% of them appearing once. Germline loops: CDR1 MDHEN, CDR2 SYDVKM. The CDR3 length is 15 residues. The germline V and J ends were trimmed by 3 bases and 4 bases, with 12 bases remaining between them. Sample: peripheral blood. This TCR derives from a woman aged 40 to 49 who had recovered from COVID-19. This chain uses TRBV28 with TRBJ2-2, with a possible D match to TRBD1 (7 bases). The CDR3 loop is CASSLEGASTGELFF. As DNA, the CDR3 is TGTGCCAGCAGTTTGGAGGGGGCGAGCACCGGGGAGCTGTTTTTT.